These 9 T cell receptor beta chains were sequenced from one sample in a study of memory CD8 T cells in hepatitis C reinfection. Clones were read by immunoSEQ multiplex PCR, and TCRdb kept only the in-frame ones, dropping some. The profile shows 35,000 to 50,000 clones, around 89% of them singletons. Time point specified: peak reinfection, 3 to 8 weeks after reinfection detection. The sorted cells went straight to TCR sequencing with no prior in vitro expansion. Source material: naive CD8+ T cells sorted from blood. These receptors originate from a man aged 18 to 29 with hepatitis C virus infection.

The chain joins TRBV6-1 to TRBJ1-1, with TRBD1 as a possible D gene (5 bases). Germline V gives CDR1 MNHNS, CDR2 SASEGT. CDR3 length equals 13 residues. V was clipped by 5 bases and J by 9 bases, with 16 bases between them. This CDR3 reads CASSFPGLGKAFF. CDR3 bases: TGTGCCAGCAGTTTCCCAGGGCTTGGGAAAGCTTTCTTT.

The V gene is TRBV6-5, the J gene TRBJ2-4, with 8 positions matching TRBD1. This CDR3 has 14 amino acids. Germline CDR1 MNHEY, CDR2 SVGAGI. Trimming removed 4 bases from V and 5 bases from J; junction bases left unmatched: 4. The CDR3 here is CASSLTGDENIQYF. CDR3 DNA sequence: TGTGCCAGCAGTTTGACAGGGGATGAAAACATTCAGTACTTC.

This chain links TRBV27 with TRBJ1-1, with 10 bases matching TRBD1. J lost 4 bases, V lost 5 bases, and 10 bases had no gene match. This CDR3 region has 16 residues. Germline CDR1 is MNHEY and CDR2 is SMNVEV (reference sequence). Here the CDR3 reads CASSPHLTGGVTEAFF. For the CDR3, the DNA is TGTGCCAGCAGTCCTCACTTGACAGGGGGCGTCACTGAAGCTTTCTTT.

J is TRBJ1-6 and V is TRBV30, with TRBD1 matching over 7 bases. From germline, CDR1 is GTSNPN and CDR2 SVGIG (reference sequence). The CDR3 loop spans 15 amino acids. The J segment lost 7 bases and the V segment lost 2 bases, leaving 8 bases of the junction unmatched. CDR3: CAWSYAGDSNSPLHF. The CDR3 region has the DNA TGTGCCTGGAGTTACGCCGGGGACAGCAATTCACCCCTCCACTTT.

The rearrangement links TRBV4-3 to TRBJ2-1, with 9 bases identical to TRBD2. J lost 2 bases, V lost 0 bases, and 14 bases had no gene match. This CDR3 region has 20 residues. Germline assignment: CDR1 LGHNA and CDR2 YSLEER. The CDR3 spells CASSQDSAGGSPPPYNEQFF. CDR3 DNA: TGCGCCAGCAGCCAAGATAGTGCGGGGGGGTCTCCCCCTCCCTACAATGAGCAGTTCTTC.

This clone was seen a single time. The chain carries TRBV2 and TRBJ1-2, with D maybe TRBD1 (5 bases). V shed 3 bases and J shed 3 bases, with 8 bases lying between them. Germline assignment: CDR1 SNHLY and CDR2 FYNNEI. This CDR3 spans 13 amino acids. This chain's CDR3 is CASSDGGDYGYTF. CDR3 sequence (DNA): TGTGCCAGCAGTGATGGAGGGGACTATGGCTACACCTTC.

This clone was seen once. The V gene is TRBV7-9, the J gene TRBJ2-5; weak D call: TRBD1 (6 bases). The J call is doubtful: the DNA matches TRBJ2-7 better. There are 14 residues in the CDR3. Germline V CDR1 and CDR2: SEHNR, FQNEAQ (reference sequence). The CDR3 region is CASSLAVGALEQYF. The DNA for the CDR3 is TGTGCCAGCAGCTTAGCGGTGGGGGCGCTCGAGCAGTACTTC.

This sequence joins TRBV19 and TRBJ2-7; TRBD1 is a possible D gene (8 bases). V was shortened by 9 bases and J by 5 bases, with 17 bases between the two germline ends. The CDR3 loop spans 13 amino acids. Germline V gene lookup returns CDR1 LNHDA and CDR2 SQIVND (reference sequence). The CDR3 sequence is CASQGAGVDEQYF. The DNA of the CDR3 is TGTGCCAGCCAGGGGGCGGGAGTCGACGAGCAGTACTTC.

The CDR3 loop reads CASSQGVGTSGRSNEQFF. The CDR3 DNA reads TGCGCCAGCAGCCAAGGGGTAGGGACTAGCGGGAGGAGTAATGAGCAGTTCTTC. The chain carries TRBV4-1 and TRBJ2-1; 15 bases map to TRBD2. The CDR3 is 18 residues long. The V gene end was trimmed by 1 base and the J gene end by 7 bases; junction bases not matched to a gene: 8. CDR1 and CDR2 (germline): MGHRA, YSYEKL.